The entry that follows covers one T cell receptor beta chain sequence. Antigen unknown. This sample was included in a study of early T cells in non-severe SARS-CoV-2 infection. Study as a whole: Bulk RNA isolated from unsorted whole blood underwent sequencing; chains were not paired.

Findings of the study overall: VDJdb matching favored anti-spike CD8 responses, missing private and CD4 specificities.

TCRdb ran MiXCR on the 5' RACE reads and lists one entry per CDR3 protein. Here the sample spans about 64,000 distinct CDR3 sequences, about an eighth being singletons. Trimming took 7 bases from V and 7 from J, leaving 11 bases between them. CDR3 size: 12 residues. Sequencing was done on a sample of whole blood. This receptor was obtained from an adult who was a healthcare worker with PCR-confirmed SARS-CoV-2 infection or an uninfected control (not recorded which). The chain links TRBV12-3 or TRBV12-4 to TRBJ1-5; no firm D call. The CDR3 DNA reads as TGTGCCAGCAATCGTGAGGAACAGCCCCAGCATTTT. It yields the protein CASNREEQPQHF.